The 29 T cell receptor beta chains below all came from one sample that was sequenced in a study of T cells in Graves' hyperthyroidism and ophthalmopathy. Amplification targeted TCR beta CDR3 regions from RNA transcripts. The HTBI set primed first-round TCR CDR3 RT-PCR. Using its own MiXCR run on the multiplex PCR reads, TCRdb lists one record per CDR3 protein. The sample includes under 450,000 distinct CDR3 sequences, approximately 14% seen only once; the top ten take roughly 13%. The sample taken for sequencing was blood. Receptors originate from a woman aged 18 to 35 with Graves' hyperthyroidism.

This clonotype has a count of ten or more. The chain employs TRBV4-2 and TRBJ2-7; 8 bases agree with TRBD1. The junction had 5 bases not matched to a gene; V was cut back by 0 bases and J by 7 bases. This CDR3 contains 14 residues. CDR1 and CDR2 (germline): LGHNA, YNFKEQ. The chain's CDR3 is CASSQEQGAGEQYF. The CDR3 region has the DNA TGTGCCAGCAGCCAAGAGCAGGGGGCGGGGGAGCAGTACTTC.

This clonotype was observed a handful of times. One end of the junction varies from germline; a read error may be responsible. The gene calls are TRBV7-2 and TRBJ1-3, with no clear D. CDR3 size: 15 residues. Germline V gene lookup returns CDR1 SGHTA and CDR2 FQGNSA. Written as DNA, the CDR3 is TGTGCCAGCACCTTAGGTTCGGGGACTGGAAACACCATATATTTT. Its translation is CASTLGSGTGNTIYF. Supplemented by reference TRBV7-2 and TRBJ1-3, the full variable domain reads GAGVSQSPSNKVTEKGKDVELRCDPISGHTALYWYRQSLGQGLEFLIYFQGNSAPDKSGLPSDRFSAERTGGSVSTLTIQRTQQEDSAVYLCASTLGSGTGNTIYFGEGSWLTVV.

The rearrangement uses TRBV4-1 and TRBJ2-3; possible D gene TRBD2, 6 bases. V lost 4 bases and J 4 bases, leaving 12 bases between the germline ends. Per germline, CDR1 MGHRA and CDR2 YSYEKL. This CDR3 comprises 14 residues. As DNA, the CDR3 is TGCGCCAGCAGCCTTCGACTAGGGTCAGATACGCAGTATTTT. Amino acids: CASSLRLGSDTQYF.

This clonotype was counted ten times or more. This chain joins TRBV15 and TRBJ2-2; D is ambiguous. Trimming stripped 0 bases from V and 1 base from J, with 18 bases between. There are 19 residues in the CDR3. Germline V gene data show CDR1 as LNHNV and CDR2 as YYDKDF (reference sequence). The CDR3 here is CATSRDYGLVAENTGELFF. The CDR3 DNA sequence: TGTGCCACCAGCAGAGATTACGGGTTGGTGGCGGAGAACACCGGGGAGCTGTTTTTT.

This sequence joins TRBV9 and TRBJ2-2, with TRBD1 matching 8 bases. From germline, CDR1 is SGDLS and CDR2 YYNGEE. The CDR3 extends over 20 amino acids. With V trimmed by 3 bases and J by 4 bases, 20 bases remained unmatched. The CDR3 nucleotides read TGTGCCAGCAGCGCATCCCTACAGGGGGGCGCGAGGGGGAGCACCGGGGAGCTGTTTTTT. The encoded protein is CASSASLQGGARGSTGELFF.

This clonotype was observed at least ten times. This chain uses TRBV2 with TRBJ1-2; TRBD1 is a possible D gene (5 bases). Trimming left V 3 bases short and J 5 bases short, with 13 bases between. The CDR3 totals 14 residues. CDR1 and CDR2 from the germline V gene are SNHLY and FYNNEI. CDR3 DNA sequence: TGTGCCAGCAGTGACGGTCAGGGCGGTTATGGCTACACCTTC. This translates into CASSDGQGGYGYTF.

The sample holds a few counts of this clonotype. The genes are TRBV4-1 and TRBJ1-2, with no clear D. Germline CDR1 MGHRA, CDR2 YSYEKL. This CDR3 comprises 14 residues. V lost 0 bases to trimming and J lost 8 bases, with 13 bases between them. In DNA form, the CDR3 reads TGCGCCAGCAGCCAAGATGCAGATATCAGCGGCTACACCTTC. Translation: CASSQDADISGYTF.

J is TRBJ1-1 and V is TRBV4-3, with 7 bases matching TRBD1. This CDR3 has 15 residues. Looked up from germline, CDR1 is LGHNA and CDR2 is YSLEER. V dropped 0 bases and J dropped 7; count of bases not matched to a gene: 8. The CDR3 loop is CASSQDLTGKHEAFF. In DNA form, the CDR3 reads TGCGCCAGCAGCCAAGACCTGACAGGGAAGCATGAAGCTTTCTTT.

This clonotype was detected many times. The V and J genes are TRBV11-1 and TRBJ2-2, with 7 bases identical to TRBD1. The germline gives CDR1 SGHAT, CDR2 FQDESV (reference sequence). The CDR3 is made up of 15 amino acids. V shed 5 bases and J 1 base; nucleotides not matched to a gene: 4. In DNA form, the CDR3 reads TGTGCCAGCAGCCCGGACAGGTTGAACACCGGGGAGCTGTTTTTT. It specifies CASSPDRLNTGELFF.

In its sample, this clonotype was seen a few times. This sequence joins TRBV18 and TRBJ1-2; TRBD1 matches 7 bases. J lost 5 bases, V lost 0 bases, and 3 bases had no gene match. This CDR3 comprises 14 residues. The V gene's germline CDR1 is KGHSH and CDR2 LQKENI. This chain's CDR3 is CASSPPTGSYGYTF. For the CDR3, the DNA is TGTGCCAGCTCACCACCGACAGGGAGTTATGGCTACACCTTC.

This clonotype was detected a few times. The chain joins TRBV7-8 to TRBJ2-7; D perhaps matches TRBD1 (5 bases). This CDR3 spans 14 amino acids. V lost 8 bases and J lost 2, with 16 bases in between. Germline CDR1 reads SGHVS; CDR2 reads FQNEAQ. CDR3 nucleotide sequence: TGTGCCAGCGGGCTGGCAGGGCGCACCTACGAGCAGTACTTC. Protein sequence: CASGLAGRTYEQYF.

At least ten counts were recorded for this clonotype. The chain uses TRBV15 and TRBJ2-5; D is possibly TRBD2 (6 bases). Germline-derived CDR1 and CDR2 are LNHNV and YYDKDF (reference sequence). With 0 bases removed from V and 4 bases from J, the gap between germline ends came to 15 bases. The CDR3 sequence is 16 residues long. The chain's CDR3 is CATSRDPGGMGETQYF. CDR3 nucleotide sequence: TGTGCCACCAGCAGAGATCCCGGCGGGATGGGAGAGACCCAGTACTTC.

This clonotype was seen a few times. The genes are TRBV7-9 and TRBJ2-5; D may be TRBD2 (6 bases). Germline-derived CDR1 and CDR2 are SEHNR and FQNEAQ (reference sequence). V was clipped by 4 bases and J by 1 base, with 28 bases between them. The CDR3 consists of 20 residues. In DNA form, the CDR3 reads TGTGCCAGCAGCTCCTCAACCCCGGGTGCTCAATGGGGGGTCCAAGAGACCCAGTACTTC. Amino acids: CASSSSTPGAQWGVQETQYF.

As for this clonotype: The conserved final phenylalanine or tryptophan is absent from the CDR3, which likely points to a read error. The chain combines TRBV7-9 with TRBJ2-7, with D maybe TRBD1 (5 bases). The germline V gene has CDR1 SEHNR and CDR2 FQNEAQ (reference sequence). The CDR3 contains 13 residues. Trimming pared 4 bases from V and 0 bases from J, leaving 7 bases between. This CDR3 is CASSSDSSYEQYL. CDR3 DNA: TGTGCCAGCAGCTCCGACAGCTCCTACGAGCAGTACCTC.

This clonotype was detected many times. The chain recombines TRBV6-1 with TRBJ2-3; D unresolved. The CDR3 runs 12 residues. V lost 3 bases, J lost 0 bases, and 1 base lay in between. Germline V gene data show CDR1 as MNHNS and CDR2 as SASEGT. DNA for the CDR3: TGTGCCAGCAGTGATAGCACAGATACGCAGTATTTT. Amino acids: CASSDSTDTQYF.

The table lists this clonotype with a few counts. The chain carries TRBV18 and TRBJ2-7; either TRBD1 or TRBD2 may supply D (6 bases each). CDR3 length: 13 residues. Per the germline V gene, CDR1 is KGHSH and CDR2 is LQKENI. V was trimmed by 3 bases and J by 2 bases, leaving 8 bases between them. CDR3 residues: CASSPRGPYEQYF. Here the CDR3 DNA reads TGTGCCAGCTCACCCCGGGGGCCCTACGAGCAGTACTTC.

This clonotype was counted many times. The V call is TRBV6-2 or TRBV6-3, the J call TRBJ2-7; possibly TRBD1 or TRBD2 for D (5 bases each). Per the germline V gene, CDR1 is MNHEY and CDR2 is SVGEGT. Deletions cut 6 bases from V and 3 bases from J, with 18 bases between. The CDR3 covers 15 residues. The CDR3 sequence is CASRSRDRKVYEQYF. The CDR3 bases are TGTGCCAGCAGGAGCCGGGACCGCAAAGTCTACGAGCAGTACTTC.

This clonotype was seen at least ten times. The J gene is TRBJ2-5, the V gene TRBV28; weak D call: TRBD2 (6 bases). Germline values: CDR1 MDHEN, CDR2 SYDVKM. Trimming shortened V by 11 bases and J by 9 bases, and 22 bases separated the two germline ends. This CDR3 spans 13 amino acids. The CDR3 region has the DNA TGTGCCGCCTGCCGGGGGACCCTAGGGGCCCAGTACTTC. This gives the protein CAACRGTLGAQYF.

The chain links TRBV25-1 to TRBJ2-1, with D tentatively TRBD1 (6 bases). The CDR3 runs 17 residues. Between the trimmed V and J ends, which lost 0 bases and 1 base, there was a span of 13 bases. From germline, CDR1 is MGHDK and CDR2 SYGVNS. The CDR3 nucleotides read TGTGCCAGCAGTGAATATGTCCAGGGGACGTCCTACAATGAGCAGTTCTTC. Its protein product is CASSEYVQGTSYNEQFF.

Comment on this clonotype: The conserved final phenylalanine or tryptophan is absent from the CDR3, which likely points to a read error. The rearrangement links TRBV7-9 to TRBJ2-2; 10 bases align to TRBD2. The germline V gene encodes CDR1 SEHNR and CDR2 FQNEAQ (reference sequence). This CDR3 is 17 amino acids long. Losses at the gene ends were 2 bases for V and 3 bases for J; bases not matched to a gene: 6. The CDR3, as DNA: TGTGCCAGCAGCTTAAGCGGGGGGGCCTTTGACACCGGGGAGCTGTTTCTT. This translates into CASSLSGGAFDTGELFL.

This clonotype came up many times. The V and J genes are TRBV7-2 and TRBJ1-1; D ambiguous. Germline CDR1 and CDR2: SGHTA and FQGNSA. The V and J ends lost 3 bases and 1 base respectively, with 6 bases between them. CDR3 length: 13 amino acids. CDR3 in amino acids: CASSFVGNTEAFF. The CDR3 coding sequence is TGTGCCAGCAGCTTTGTAGGGAACACTGAAGCTTTCTTT.

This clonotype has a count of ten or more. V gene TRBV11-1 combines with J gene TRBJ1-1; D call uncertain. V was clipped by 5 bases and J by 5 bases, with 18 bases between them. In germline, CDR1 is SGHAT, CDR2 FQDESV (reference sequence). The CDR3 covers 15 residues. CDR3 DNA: TGTGCCAGCAGCCTAGATACCAGGAAGGAGACTGAAGCTTTCTTT. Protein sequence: CASSLDTRKETEAFF.

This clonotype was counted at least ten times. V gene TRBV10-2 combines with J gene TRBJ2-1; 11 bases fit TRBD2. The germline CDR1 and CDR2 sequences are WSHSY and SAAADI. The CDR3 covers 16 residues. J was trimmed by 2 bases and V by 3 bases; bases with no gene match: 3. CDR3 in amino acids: CASSELAGGPYNEQFF. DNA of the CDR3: TGCGCCAGCAGTGAATTAGCGGGGGGGCCCTACAATGAGCAGTTCTTC.

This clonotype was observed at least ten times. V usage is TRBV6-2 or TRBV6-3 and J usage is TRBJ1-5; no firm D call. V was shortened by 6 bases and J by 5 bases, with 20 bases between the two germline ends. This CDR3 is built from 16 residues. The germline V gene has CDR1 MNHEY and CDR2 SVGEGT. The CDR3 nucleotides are TGTGCCAGCAGGCCCGACCATAGGGTTGAGGATCAGCCCCAGCATTTT. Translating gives CASRPDHRVEDQPQHF.

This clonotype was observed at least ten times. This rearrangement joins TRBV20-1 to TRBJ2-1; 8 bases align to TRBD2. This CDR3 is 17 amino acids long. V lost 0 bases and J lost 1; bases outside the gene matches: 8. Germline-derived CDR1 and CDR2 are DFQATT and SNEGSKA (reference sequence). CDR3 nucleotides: TGCAGTGCTAGAGATATCGGTAGCGGGGTTTCCTACAATGAGCAGTTCTTC. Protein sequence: CSARDIGSGVSYNEQFF.

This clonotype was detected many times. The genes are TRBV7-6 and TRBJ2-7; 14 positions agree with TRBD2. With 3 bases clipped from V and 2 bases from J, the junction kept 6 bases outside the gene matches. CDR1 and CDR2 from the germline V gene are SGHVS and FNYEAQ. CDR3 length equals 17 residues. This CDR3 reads CASSLPGLAGDPYEQYF. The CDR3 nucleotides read TGTGCCAGCAGCTTGCCGGGACTAGCGGGAGACCCCTACGAGCAGTACTTC.

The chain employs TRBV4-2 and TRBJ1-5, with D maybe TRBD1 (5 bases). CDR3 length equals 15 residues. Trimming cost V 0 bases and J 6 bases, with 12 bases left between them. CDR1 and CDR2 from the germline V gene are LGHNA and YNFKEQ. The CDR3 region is CASSQEWGVGQPQHF. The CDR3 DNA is TGTGCCAGCAGCCAAGAATGGGGGGTCGGTCAGCCCCAGCATTTT.

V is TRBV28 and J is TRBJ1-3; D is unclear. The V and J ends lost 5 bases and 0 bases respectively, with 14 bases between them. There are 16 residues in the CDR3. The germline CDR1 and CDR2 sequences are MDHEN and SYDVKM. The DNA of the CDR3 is TGTGCCAGCAGTCCTAACCCCCGCCTCTCTGGAAACACCATATATTTT. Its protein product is CASSPNPRLSGNTIYF.

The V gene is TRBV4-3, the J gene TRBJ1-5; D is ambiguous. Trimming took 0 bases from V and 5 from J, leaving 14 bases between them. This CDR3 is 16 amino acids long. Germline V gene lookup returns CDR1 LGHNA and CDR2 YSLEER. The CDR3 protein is CASSQDPGGSDQPQHF. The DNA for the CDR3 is TGCGCCAGCAGCCAAGATCCGGGAGGTTCCGATCAGCCCCAGCATTTT.